This T cell receptor beta chain originates from a study of type 1 regulatory T cells. Study-wide results and caveats: Tr1 cells had a more restricted TCR repertoire than non-Tr1 cells.

The V end lost 6 bases, the J end lost 1 base, and 9 bases lay between the germline ends. CDR3 length equals 14 residues. In regard to this clonotype: The antigen is not known.

Each CDR3 protein is one row after TCRdb ran MiXCR on the reads. The data contain tens of thousands of distinct CDR3 sequences, 20% of them singletons. The V and J genes are TRBV12-3 or TRBV12-4 and TRBJ2-2; weak D call: TRBD2 (5 bases). This sequence originates from a human donor in good health. Sequencing was done on a sample of cultured type 1 regulatory T (Tr1) cells, either the whole culture or a sorted fraction (not recorded which). This chain's CDR3 is CASSLDWNTGELFF. The CDR3 nucleotides read TGTGCCAGCAGCCTGGACTGGAACACCGGGGAGCTGTTTTTT.